Following are 16 T cell receptor beta chains from one sample sequenced in a study of T cell responses to AZD1222 COVID-19 vaccine (dated by TCRdb to the early 2020s). The library was obtained by the immunoSEQ multiplex PCR assay. TCRdb stores this immuneACCESS table with in-frame sequences only. Part of the clones is absent; in the studies checked, under half of the shortfall reflects unresolved V genes, and no reason is known for the rest. The sample table records about 120,000 clones; about 87% of these occur just once. 8.4% of the sample comes from the top ten. Read against the paper, the sample's time point label means: baseline before first vaccination. Here the sequenced sample was peripheral blood, taken on day 0 of AZD1222 vaccination. The receptors were sampled from an adult in good health.

This chain joins TRBV5-1 and TRBJ1-2; no firm D call. The CDR3 covers 16 residues. V shed 6 bases and J shed 1 base, with 19 bases lying between them. Germline V gene data show CDR1 as SGHRS and CDR2 as YFSETQ. The CDR3 nucleotides are TGCGCCAGCACCGGAGGGCAAGAACACTTTAACTATGGCTACACCTTC. Translated: CASTGGQEHFNYGYTF.

A note on this clone: Other DNA variants within this sample encode the same CDR3. This sequence joins TRBV19 and TRBJ1-5; unclear D gene. The CDR3 spans 12 residues. V was clipped by 3 bases and J by 2 bases, with 2 bases between them. The germline V gene encodes CDR1 LNHDA and CDR2 SQIVND (reference sequence). The CDR3 loop is CASSIGNQPQHF. The CDR3 nucleotides read TGTGCCAGTAGTATTGGCAATCAGCCCCAGCATTTT.

The chain recombines TRBV6-1 with TRBJ1-1, with TRBD1 as a possible D gene (5 bases). Germline V gives CDR1 MNHNS, CDR2 SASEGT. The CDR3 totals 13 residues. Trimming took 2 bases from V and 2 from J, leaving 6 bases between them. The CDR3 DNA follows: TGTGCCAGCAGTGAACAGGGAAACACTGAAGCTTTCTTT. This gives the protein CASSEQGNTEAFF.

The rearrangement links TRBV6-1 to TRBJ1-5; 9 nucleotides align to TRBD1. Germline V gives CDR1 MNHNS, CDR2 SASEGT. CDR3 size: 19 residues. The J segment lost 1 base and the V segment lost 2 bases, leaving 12 bases of the junction unmatched. This CDR3 is CASSESPGQGIRSNQPQHF. The CDR3 DNA reads TGTGCCAGCAGTGAATCCCCAGGACAGGGGATTAGAAGCAATCAGCCCCAGCATTTT.

Comments on this clone: A read error is likely, as this CDR3 ends without the conserved phenylalanine or tryptophan. Because the CDR3's place on the DNA is in doubt, the DNA is left out and the CDR3 is given as listed by TCRdb. This chain uses TRBV3-1 (or the pseudogene TRBV3-2) with TRBJ2-4. The CDR3 length is 12 residues, termini included. The germline gives CDR1 LGHDT, CDR2 YNNKEL (reference sequence). This chain's CDR3 is CASSRSRGAVQL.

This clone showed up just once. The rearrangement joins TRBV10-3 to TRBJ2-5; 9 bases agree with TRBD2. Germline loops: CDR1 ENHRY, CDR2 SYGVKD. CDR3 length equals 15 residues. The V and J ends lost 10 bases and 3 bases, in that order; junction bases with no gene match: 12. The CDR3 DNA reads as TGTGCCACAGAAGACATCGGGACTAGCAAAGAGACCCAGTACTTC. Translation: CATEDIGTSKETQYF.

The chain links TRBV5-8 to TRBJ1-1; perhaps TRBD1 as D (6 bases). Trimming cost V 0 bases and J 0 bases, with 9 bases left between them. Germline lookup yields CDR1 SGHTS and CDR2 YDEGEE. This CDR3 region has 15 residues. In nucleotides, the CDR3 is TGTGCCAGCAGCTTGGTGGGGACATTGAACACTGAAGCTTTCTTT. Translating gives CASSLVGTLNTEAFF.

CDR3 protein: CAWSLGYRNSPLHF. The CDR3 DNA reads TGTGCCTGGAGTCTCGGTTATCGTAATTCACCCCTCCACTTT. The J gene is TRBJ1-6, the V gene TRBV30, with D uncertain. The germline V and J ends were trimmed by 2 bases and 6 bases, with 11 bases remaining between them. In germline, CDR1 is GTSNPN, CDR2 SVGIG (reference sequence). The CDR3 length is 14 residues.

This chain uses TRBV6-5 with TRBJ2-2; TRBD1 might be the D (5 bases). The CDR3 sequence is 15 residues long. V lost 6 bases to trimming and J lost 1 base, with 12 bases between them. Per germline, CDR1 MNHEY and CDR2 SVGAGI. The CDR3 sequence is CASSHRTVNTGELFF. The CDR3 nucleotides are TGTGCCAGCAGCCACAGGACCGTGAACACCGGGGAGCTGTTTTTT.

In this sample, this clone turned up once. The chain joins TRBV19 to TRBJ1-3; no firm D call. CDR1 and CDR2 (germline): LNHDA, SQIVND (reference sequence). V shed 3 bases and J shed 0 bases, with 12 bases lying between them. CDR3 length equals 16 residues. The CDR3 DNA reads TGTGCCAGTAGTATGGACCGCTTATACTCTGGAAACACCATATATTTT. Its protein is CASSMDRLYSGNTIYF.

Points on this clone: A read error is likely, as this CDR3 ends without the conserved phenylalanine or tryptophan. The chain has TRBV19 and TRBJ1-2; possible D gene TRBD1, 6 bases. The J call may not be correct, given that the DNA end is closer to TRBJ2-1. The germline V gene has CDR1 LNHDA and CDR2 SQIVND (reference sequence). The length of the CDR3 is 14 residues. This CDR3 reads CASKETGPSMQQFS. For the CDR3, the DNA is TGTGCCAGTAAGGAGACAGGCCCCTCCATGCAGCAGTTCTCC.

J is TRBJ1-1 and V is TRBV10-2, with a tentative D call TRBD1 (5 bases). Germline V gene sequence: CDR1 WSHSY, CDR2 SAAADI. This CDR3 is 13 amino acids long. V gave up 7 bases and J gave up 2 bases, with 11 bases separating them. In DNA, the CDR3 is TGCGCCAGCACGCGTGGGGGTAACACTGAAGCTTTCTTT. This codes for CASTRGGNTEAFF.

V gene TRBV11-2 combines with J gene TRBJ2-2; 7 bases are shared with TRBD1. V lost 4 bases to trimming and J lost 4 bases; unmatched junction nucleotides: 3. The CDR3 contains 14 residues. Germline V gene lookup returns CDR1 SGHAT and CDR2 FQNNGV. As DNA, the CDR3 is TGTGCCAGCAGCTCCCGGACAGGCACCGGGGAGCTGTTTTTT. Translated, it gives CASSSRTGTGELFF. Full variable domain (missing parts from reference TRBV11-2 and TRBJ2-2): EAGVAQSPRYKIIEKRQSVAFWCNPISGHATLYWYQQILGQGPKLLIQFQNNGVVDDSQLPKDRFSAERLKGVDSTLKIQPAKLEDSAVYLCASSSRTGTGELFFGEGSRLTVL.

The V gene is TRBV24-1, the J gene TRBJ2-7; 9 nucleotides agree with TRBD2. V shed 4 bases, J shed 2 bases, and the junction held 2 bases outside the gene matches. The germline CDR1 and CDR2 sequences are KGHDR and SFDVKD. The CDR3 is 14 amino acids. CDR3 in amino acids: CATSEAGGTYEQYF. CDR3 nucleotides: TGTGCCACCAGTGAAGCGGGGGGAACCTACGAGCAGTACTTC.

The V call is TRBV18, the J call TRBJ1-2; 7 bases match TRBD1. The V segment lost 4 bases and the J segment 3 bases; nucleotides outside the gene matches: 5. This CDR3 spans 14 amino acids. Germline V gives CDR1 KGHSH, CDR2 LQKENI. CDR3: CASSQVRGDYGYTF. The CDR3 nucleotides read TGTGCCAGCTCACAGGTCAGGGGGGACTATGGCTACACCTTC.

V usage is TRBV5-4 and J usage is TRBJ1-6; 8 bases line up with TRBD1. The CDR3 length is 16 residues. J was trimmed by 6 bases and V by 4 bases; bases with no gene match: 9. Germline loops: CDR1 SGHNT, CDR2 YYREEE (reference sequence). CDR3 protein: CASSRQGLSGNSPLHF. CDR3 in DNA: TGTGCCAGCAGCAGACAGGGGCTGAGTGGTAATTCACCCCTCCACTTT. Variable domain in full (rest from reference TRBV5-4 and TRBJ1-6): ETGVTQSPTHLIKTRGQQVTLRCSSQSGHNTVSWYQQALGQGPQFIFQYYREEENGRGNFPPRFSGLQFPNYSSELNVNALELDDSALYLCASSRQGLSGNSPLHFGNGTRLTVT.